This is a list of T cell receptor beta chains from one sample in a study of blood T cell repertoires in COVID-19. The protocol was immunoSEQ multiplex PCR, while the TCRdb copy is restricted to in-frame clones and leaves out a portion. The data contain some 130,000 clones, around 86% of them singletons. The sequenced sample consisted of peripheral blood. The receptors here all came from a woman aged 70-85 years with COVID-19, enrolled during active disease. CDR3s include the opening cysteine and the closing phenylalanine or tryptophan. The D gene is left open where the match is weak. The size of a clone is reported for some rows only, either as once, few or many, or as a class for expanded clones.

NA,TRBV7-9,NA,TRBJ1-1,TGTGCCAGCAGCTTAGACAGGGCCTACACTGAAGCTTTCTTT,CASSLDRAYTEAFF
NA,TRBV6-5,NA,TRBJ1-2,TGTGCCAGCAGTTACTCGGGCAGAAGTAACTATGGCTACACCTTC,CASSYSGRSNYGYTF
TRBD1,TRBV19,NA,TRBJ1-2,TGTGCCAGTAGTGAACCGGGACAGGGATTGGATGGCTACACCTTC,CASSEPGQGLDGYTF
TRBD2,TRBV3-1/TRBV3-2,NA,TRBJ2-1,TGTGCCAGCAGCGCTACTAGCGGGGGGGCCAGGGAGCAGTTCTTC,CASSATSGGAREQFF
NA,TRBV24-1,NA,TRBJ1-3,TGTGCCACCAGTGACGTTCCGGGTGGAAACACCATATATTTT,CATSDVPGGNTIYF
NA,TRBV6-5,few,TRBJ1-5,TGTGCCAGCAGTTACTCGAAGACAGGCAATCAGCCCCAGCATTTT,CASSYSKTGNQPQHF
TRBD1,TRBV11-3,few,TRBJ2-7,TGTGCCAGCAGCTTGGACAGGTACGAGCAGTACTTC,CASSLDRYEQYF
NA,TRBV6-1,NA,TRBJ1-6,TGTGCCAGCAGTGAAAATAGGGGGTTTTGGCTCAATTCACCCCTCCACTTT,CASSENRGFWLNSPLHF
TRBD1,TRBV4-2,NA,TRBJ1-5,TGTGCCAGCAGCCGCGCTACAGGGGATCAGCCCCAGCATTTT,CASSRATGDQPQHF
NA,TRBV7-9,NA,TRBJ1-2,TGTGCCAGCAGCTTGGGGGAGGGCTATGGCTACACCTTC,CASSLGEGYGYTF
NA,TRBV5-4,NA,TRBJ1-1,TGTGCCAGCAGCCCCCGGGTGAACACTGAAGCTTTCTTT,CASSPRVNTEAFF
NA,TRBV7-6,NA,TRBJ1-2,TGTGCCAGCAGCAGACAGGCCGGAGCTAACTATGGCTACACCTTC,CASSRQAGANYGYTF
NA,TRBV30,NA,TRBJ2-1,TGTGCCTGGAGTGTACGTAGGGAGGGGGGCCGGTCAGGCTACAATGAGCAGTTCTTC,CAWSVRREGGRSGYNEQFF
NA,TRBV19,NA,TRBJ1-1,TGTGCCAGTAGCCCGACAGGCCCTCATGAAGCTTTCTTT,CASSPTGPHEAFF
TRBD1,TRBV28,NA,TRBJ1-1,TGTGCCAGCAGTTTTCTGGACAGGGGTACTGAAGCTTTCTTT,CASSFLDRGTEAFF
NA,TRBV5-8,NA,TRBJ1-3,TGTGCCAGCCGCGGTATCTTACTCAGGGTATCTGGAAACACCATATATTTT,CASRGILLRVSGNTIYF
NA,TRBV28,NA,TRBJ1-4,TGTGCCAGCAGTTTGGGTGGGGACAACGAAAAACTGTTTTTT,CASSLGGDNEKLFF
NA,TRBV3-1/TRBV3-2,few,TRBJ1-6,TGTGCCAGCAGCCATTCTCATTCACCCCTCCACTTT,CASSHSHSPLHF
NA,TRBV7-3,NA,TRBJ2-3,TGTGCCAGCAGCTTATCCGCGGGAAGCACAGATACGCAGTATTTT,CASSLSAGSTDTQYF
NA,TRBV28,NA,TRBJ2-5,TGTGCCAGCAGTCCGGGTCATTTGACAGCCGGTGGCCAAGAGACCCAGTACTTC,CASSPGHLTAGGQETQYF
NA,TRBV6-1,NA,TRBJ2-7,TGTGCCAGCAGTGAAGCAAGAGGATTTTGGTCCTACGAGCAGTACTTC,CASSEARGFWSYEQYF
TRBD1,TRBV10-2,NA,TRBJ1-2,TGCGCCAGCAGTTCGAGTCAGGGGGCTCTCTATGGCTACACCTTC,CASSSSQGALYGYTF
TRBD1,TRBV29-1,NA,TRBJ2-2,TGCAGCGTTGAGGACAGGGGTTACACCGGGGAGCTGTTTTTT,CSVEDRGYTGELFF
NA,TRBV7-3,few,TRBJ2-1,TGTGCCAGCAGCCAACTCCGGGGGTTAGGTGAGCAGTTCTTC,CASSQLRGLGEQFF
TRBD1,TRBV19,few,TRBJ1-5,TGTGCCAGCACAGGGGGCTCCACAGGTAGCAATCAGCCCCAGCATTTT,CASTGGSTGSNQPQHF
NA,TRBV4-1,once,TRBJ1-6,TGCGCCAGCAGCCAAGGCCCCATGGGCTACTTTAATTCACCCCTCCACTTT,CASSQGPMGYFNSPLHF